This T cell receptor (beta chain) was sequenced in a study of OX40 agonist ivuxolimab in advanced cancers. About the study: Three dose-escalation patients had partial responses: one with hepatocellular carcinoma and two with cutaneous melanoma. Findings of the study overall: Normalized expansion of T-cell clones was also low for some nonresponders. Fewer expanded clones were found on average in CD4+ than in CD8+ T cells.

The CDR3 consists of 17 residues. CDR1 and CDR2 (germline): LNHDA, SQIVND (reference sequence). The V and J ends lost 6 bases and 1 base, in that order; junction bases with no gene match: 9. With regard to this clone: The antigen is unknown.

The protocol was immunoSEQ multiplex PCR, while the TCRdb copy is restricted to in-frame clones and leaves out a portion. Among some 60,000 clones, 90% to 95% were seen once, and the ten largest hold 3.8%. The source of this sequence is an adult with an advanced solid tumor such as melanoma, head and neck, liver or kidney cancer. This sample comprised CD4+ or CD8+ T cells sorted from blood, obtained in a trial of the OX40 agonist ivuxolimab. The rearrangement joins TRBV19 to TRBJ2-6; 7 bases line up with TRBD1. The CDR3 DNA is TGTGCCAGTAGGCCCGGGACAGAGCCATCTGGGGCCAACGTCCTGACTTTC. Protein sequence: CASRPGTEPSGANVLTF.